These 16 T cell receptor beta chains originate from one sample sequenced in a study of T-cell memory formation after mild COVID-19. TCRdb fed the 5' RACE reads into MiXCR, producing one record per CDR3 protein. Here the sample spans a few hundred thousand distinct CDR3 sequences, 16% being singletons. The sequenced sample was PBMCs or a T cell subset sorted from them (not recorded which). These receptors were taken from a man aged 18 to 30 who had mild COVID-19 (a few samples of this study predate the infection). Cell type and time point are not known.

This clonotype was recorded a few times. The CDR3, as DNA: TGTGCCATACTGGGGCTCACGGGGACCGGGGAGCTGTTTTTT. This sequence encodes CAILGLTGTGELFF. The chain joins TRBV28 to TRBJ2-2, with D possibly being TRBD1 or TRBD2 (5 bases each). CDR1 is MDHEN, CDR2 SYDVKM, per germline. V lost 10 bases and J 5 bases, leaving 17 bases between the germline ends. The CDR3 spans 14 residues.

Comment on this clonotype: At one end, the junction sequence differs from germline, possibly due to a read error. CDR3 protein: CAWSADRVNYGYTF. The CDR3 region has the DNA TGTGCCTGGAGTGCCGACAGGGTGAACTATGGATACACCTTC. The rearrangement uses TRBV30 and TRBJ1-2; 7 nucleotides line up with TRBD1. Germline V gene sequence: CDR1 GTSNPN, CDR2 SVGIG (reference sequence). This CDR3 has 14 amino acids.

This chain links TRBV5-1 with TRBJ2-4, with TRBD2 matching over 15 bases. The CDR3 is 17 amino acids. Germline values: CDR1 SGHRS, CDR2 YFSETQ. V lost 4 bases to trimming and J lost 9 bases; unmatched junction nucleotides: 11. The CDR3 DNA is TGCGCCAGCAGCCTGGGACTAGCGGGGGGAACGACGGGCATTCAGTACTTC. Translating gives CASSLGLAGGTTGIQYF.

The gene calls are TRBV19 and TRBJ1-5; D remains unclear. The CDR3 has 13 residues. Germline-derived CDR1 and CDR2 are LNHDA and SQIVND (reference sequence). V was shortened by 7 bases and J by 3 bases, with 10 bases between the two germline ends. In DNA form, the CDR3 reads TGTGCCAGTACTAATCGGGTCAATCAGCCCCAGCATTTT. Encoded protein: CASTNRVNQPQHF.

This clonotype was counted only a few times. The gene calls are TRBV7-9 and TRBJ1-1; D is uncertain. The CDR3 has 14 amino acids. Germline V gene sequence: CDR1 SEHNR, CDR2 FQNEAQ (reference sequence). Trimming left V 2 bases short and J 2 bases short, with 9 bases between. The CDR3 DNA reads TGTGCCAGCAGCTTAACACAGATAAACACTGAAGCTTTCTTT. This encodes CASSLTQINTEAFF.

This clonotype was counted between two and nine times. This chain links TRBV5-1 with TRBJ2-1, with D possibly being TRBD2 (6 bases). V dropped 6 bases and J dropped 5 bases, with 21 bases sitting between them. This CDR3 region has 16 residues. Germline lookup yields CDR1 SGHRS and CDR2 YFSETQ. This chain's CDR3 is CASTPGEDRANNEQFF. DNA for the CDR3: TGCGCCAGCACCCCGGGGGAGGACCGGGCGAACAATGAGCAGTTCTTC.

This clonotype was found a few times. This sequence joins TRBV25-1 and TRBJ2-1, with D uncertain. CDR1 is MGHDK and CDR2 is SYGVNS in the germline V gene. V was pared by 4 bases and J by 5 bases, with 9 bases between. The CDR3 totals 13 residues. This CDR3 reads CASSAGYNNEQFF. The DNA for the CDR3 is TGTGCCAGCAGTGCCGGCTATAACAATGAGCAGTTCTTC.

The V and J genes are TRBV5-5 and TRBJ2-7, with TRBD1 matching over 9 bases. V lost 3 bases and J lost 6; bases outside the gene matches: 13. The germline V gene encodes CDR1 SGHKS and CDR2 YYEKEE (reference sequence). CDR3 length: 16 residues. The CDR3 bases are TGTGCCAGCAGCTCCGCTGGGGACAGGGTGTTTGGCGAGCAGTACGTC. This codes for CASSSAGDRVFGEQYV.

The rearrangement uses TRBV29-1 and TRBJ1-2; the match to TRBD1 covers 8 bases. The CDR3 runs 11 residues. CDR1 is SQVTM and CDR2 is ANQGSEA in the germline V gene. The J segment lost 7 bases and the V segment lost 6 bases, leaving 4 bases of the junction unmatched. CDR3 nucleotides: TGCAGCGTGCCACAGGGGGGTGGCTACACCTTC. Translating it yields CSVPQGGGYTF.

This clonotype was observed a handful of times. This CDR3 is CASSQAGGGVGTDTQYF. CDR3 bases: TGCGCCAGCAGCCAAGCGGGGGGCGGCGTCGGCACAGATACGCAGTATTTT. The chain carries TRBV4-1 and TRBJ2-3, with TRBD2 as a possible D gene (7 bases). Per germline, CDR1 MGHRA and CDR2 YSYEKL. CDR3 length: 17 residues. The V and J ends lost 1 base and 1 base respectively, with 15 bases between them.

The chain employs TRBV6-2 or TRBV6-3 and TRBJ2-1; tentative D call: TRBD1 (6 bases). CDR1 MNHEY and CDR2 SVGEGT come from the germline V gene. The ends were cut back, 6 bases at V and 4 bases at J, with 13 bases in the middle. CDR3 length: 14 residues. The CDR3 reads CASSIWTAYNEQFF. CDR3 coding DNA: TGTGCCAGCAGCATATGGACAGCTTACAATGAGCAGTTCTTC.

The genes are TRBV5-6 and TRBJ2-7; TRBD2 matches at 8 bases. The CDR3 loop spans 16 amino acids. The germline V gene encodes CDR1 SGHDT and CDR2 YYEEEE. The V gene end was trimmed by 1 base and the J gene end by 2 bases; junction bases not matched to a gene: 8. For the CDR3, the DNA is TGTGCCAGCAGCTTGTTTCGACTAGCGAGGACCTACGAGCAGTACGTC. This encodes CASSLFRLARTYEQYV.

This clonotype has only a few counts. CDR3 sequence: CASRATRHSLHF. Written as DNA, the CDR3 is TGTGCCAGCAGGGCGACCCGCCACTCCCTCCACTTT. The rearrangement uses TRBV12-3 or TRBV12-4 and TRBJ1-6; no clear D. The CDR3 has 12 amino acids. Trimming pared 6 bases from V and 14 bases from J, leaving 14 bases between.

The gene calls are TRBV2 and TRBJ2-1; D remains unclear. V was shortened by 11 bases and J by 2 bases, with 13 bases between the two germline ends. CDR1 is SNHLY and CDR2 is FYNNEI in the germline V gene. CDR3 size: 13 residues. This CDR3 reads CAGGYYAYNEQFF. As DNA, the CDR3 is TGTGCCGGCGGATATTACGCCTACAATGAGCAGTTCTTC.

V and J are TRBV20-1 and TRBJ2-5; D is unresolved. Germline lookup yields CDR1 DFQATT and CDR2 SNEGSKA (reference sequence). The CDR3 runs 14 residues. Trimming left V 3 bases short and J 4 bases short, with 15 bases between. CDR3 coding DNA: TGCAGTGCTAGGCAACTCCCCCCGGGAGAGACCCAGTACTTC. Its translation is CSARQLPPGETQYF.

This sequence joins TRBV7-9 and TRBJ1-2, with D possibly TRBD1 on 6 matching bases. Trimming took off 5 bases at V and 5 bases at J, with 12 bases between the two ends. The germline CDR1 and CDR2 sequences are SEHNR and FQNEAQ (reference sequence). CDR3 length: 13 residues. For the CDR3, the DNA is TGTGCCAGCAGCCTAGGGGGACTTTATGGCTACACCTTC. Encoded protein: CASSLGGLYGYTF.